Following are 8 T cell receptor beta chains from one sample sequenced in a study of cytomegalovirus exposure and HLA in healthy donors. The assay was immunoSEQ multiplex PCR, and TCRdb's table has in-frame clones only and misses some. Found here are 160,000 or so clones, roughly 83% of them singletons; the top ten hold about 10%. Sequencing was performed on PBMCs. These receptors were collected from a man aged 25 to 40 in good health and CMV-seropositive.

The V call is TRBV7-2, the J call TRBJ1-1; 7 nucleotides agree with TRBD1. The junction had 8 bases not matched to a gene; V was cut back by 5 bases and J by 11 bases. This CDR3 is 12 amino acids long. CDR1 and CDR2 (germline): SGHTA, FQGNSA. The DNA for the CDR3 is TGTGCCAGCAGCCCACGACAGGGTACGGCTTTCTTT. This encodes CASSPRQGTAFF.

This chain uses TRBV28 with TRBJ1-5; D unclear. The germline CDR1 and CDR2 sequences are MDHEN and SYDVKM. With 3 bases removed from V and 3 bases from J, the gap between germline ends came to 9 bases. The CDR3 sequence is 14 residues long. The CDR3 nucleotides read TGTGCCAGCAGTTTTCAACAGTTCAATCAGCCCCAGCATTTT. Protein: CASSFQQFNQPQHF.

The chain carries TRBV5-8 and TRBJ2-7; 14 bases are a match to TRBD2. Looked up from germline, CDR1 is SGHTS and CDR2 is YDEGEE. The trim removed 4 bases at V and 0 bases at J, leaving 6 bases unmatched. There are 17 residues in the CDR3. CDR3 loop: CASSPGTSGGSSYEQYF. CDR3 in DNA: TGTGCCAGCAGCCCGGGGACTAGCGGGGGTAGCTCCTACGAGCAGTACTTC.

Only a few counts were recorded for this clone. J is TRBJ1-4 and V is TRBV7-8; 10 bases align to TRBD1. With 6 bases clipped from V and 11 bases from J, the junction kept 3 bases outside the gene matches. The CDR3 spans 12 residues. CDR1 SGHVS and CDR2 FQNEAQ come from the germline V gene. The DNA for the CDR3 is TGTGCCAGCAGTCGGGACAGGGGCAAACTGTTTTTT. It specifies CASSRDRGKLFF.

There are many counts of this clone. J is TRBJ1-4 and V is TRBV6-5, with 7 bases aligning to TRBD1. The CDR3 totals 14 residues. Germline CDR1 is MNHEY and CDR2 is SVGAGI. With 5 bases clipped from V and 7 bases from J, the junction kept 7 bases outside the gene matches. This CDR3 reads CASSPGTEVEKLFF. CDR3 bases: TGTGCCAGCAGTCCCGGGACAGAGGTTGAAAAACTGTTTTTT.

The chain joins TRBV27 to TRBJ1-2; 7 bases are a match to TRBD1. Germline-derived CDR1 and CDR2 are MNHEY and SMNVEV (reference sequence). The CDR3 runs 15 residues. V was clipped by 5 bases and J by 8 bases; unmatched bases: 14. The CDR3 DNA reads as TGTGCCAGCAGTCCCTCCCCCAACAGGGGATCAGGCTACACCTTC. It yields the protein CASSPSPNRGSGYTF.

The chain recombines TRBV5-1 with TRBJ1-2; a possible D gene is TRBD1 (5 bases). This CDR3 is 16 amino acids long. From germline, CDR1 is SGHRS and CDR2 YFSETQ. Trimming shortened V by 0 bases and J by 7 bases, and 19 bases separated the two germline ends. The CDR3 DNA is TGCGCCAGCAGCTTGGGAACAGCCGCTAGGGACTCTGGCTACACCTTC. Amino acid sequence: CASSLGTAARDSGYTF. The entire variable domain, with the rest obtained from reference TRBV5-1 and TRBJ1-2, is as follows: KAGVTQTPRYLIKTRGQQVTLSCSPISGHRSVSWYQQTPGQGLQFLFEYFSETQRNKGNFPGRFSGRQFSNSRSEMNVSTLELGDSALYLCASSLGTAARDSGYTFGSGTRLTVV.

The chain carries TRBV28 and TRBJ1-2, with 7 bases identical to TRBD1. This CDR3 region has 15 residues. Germline V gene sequence: CDR1 MDHEN, CDR2 SYDVKM. V lost 5 bases and J lost 6; bases outside the gene matches: 12. CDR3 nucleotide sequence: TGTGCCAGCAGTCCCACAGGGGAGGCTATAGATGGCTACACCTTC. Translating gives CASSPTGEAIDGYTF.